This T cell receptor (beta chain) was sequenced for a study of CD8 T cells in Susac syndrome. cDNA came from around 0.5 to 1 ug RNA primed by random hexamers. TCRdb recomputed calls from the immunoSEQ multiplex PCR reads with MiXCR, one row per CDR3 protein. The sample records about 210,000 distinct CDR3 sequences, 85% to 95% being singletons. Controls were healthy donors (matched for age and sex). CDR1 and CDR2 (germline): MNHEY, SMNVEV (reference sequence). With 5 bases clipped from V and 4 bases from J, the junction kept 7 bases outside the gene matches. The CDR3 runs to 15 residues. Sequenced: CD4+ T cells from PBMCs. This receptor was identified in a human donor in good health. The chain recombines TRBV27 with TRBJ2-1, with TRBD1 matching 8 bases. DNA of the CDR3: TGTGCCAGCAGTCCGCGGACAGGGACATACAATGAGCAGTTCTTC. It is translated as CASSPRTGTYNEQFF.